This is a list of T cell receptor beta chains from one sample in a study of glioma-infiltrating T cells. TCRdb passed the multiplex PCR reads through MiXCR, listing each CDR3 protein once. The table shows some 160,000 distinct CDR3 sequences, with around 40% occurring only once. The sample was glioma tissue, nonneoplastic brain tissue, or PBMCs (not recorded which). The receptors were sampled from a human donor with low-grade glioma or glioblastoma, undergoing nonglioma brain surgery, or in good health (not recorded which). Both conserved end residues are part of each CDR3. A D gene is named only where the DNA matches it firmly. Clone size is stated in some rows and not others, as once, few, many or a class when expanded.

v_gene: TRBV19; j_gene: TRBJ1-1; d_gene: NA; abundance: many; CDR3aa: CASRRDPPLMNTEAFF; CDR3nt: TGTGCCAGTAGGAGAGACCCACCACTTATGAACACTGAAGCTTTCTTT
v_gene: TRBV12-3/TRBV12-4; j_gene: TRBJ1-2; d_gene: NA; abundance: few; CDR3aa: CASSSGGSGYTF; CDR3nt: TGTGCCAGCAGTTCCGGGGGGTCTGGCTACACCTTC
v_gene: TRBV24-1; j_gene: TRBJ2-1; d_gene: NA; abundance: few; CDR3aa: CATDRTGTGEQFF; CDR3nt: TGTGCCACCGACCGGACGGGGACCGGTGAGCAGTTCTTC
v_gene: TRBV6-2/TRBV6-3; j_gene: TRBJ2-7; d_gene: NA; abundance: many; CDR3aa: CASSSRRPYEQYF; CDR3nt: TGTGCCAGCAGTTCCCGTAGGCCCTACGAGCAGTACTTC
v_gene: TRBV20-1; j_gene: TRBJ2-3; d_gene: TRBD2; abundance: NA; CDR3aa: CSARDPFSGRRRRILGNTQYF; CDR3nt: TGCAGTGCTAGAGATCCCTTTAGCGGGAGAAGACGACGGATACTAGGGAACACGCAGTATTTT
v_gene: TRBV6-1; j_gene: TRBJ1-6; d_gene: NA; abundance: many; CDR3aa: CASSNIDSPLHF; CDR3nt: TGTGCCAGCTCCAACATCGATTCACCCCTCCACTTT
v_gene: TRBV20-1; j_gene: TRBJ2-5; d_gene: NA; abundance: many; CDR3aa: CSAIGLAWETQYF; CDR3nt: TGCAGTGCTATAGGACTGGCATGGGAGACCCAGTACTTC
v_gene: TRBV28; j_gene: TRBJ1-4; d_gene: NA; abundance: many; CDR3aa: CASSLLPTNEKLFF; CDR3nt: TGTGCCAGCAGTTTACTCCCGACTAATGAAAAACTGTTTTTT
v_gene: TRBV28; j_gene: TRBJ1-2; d_gene: NA; abundance: many; CDR3aa: CASSQNSRGYTF; CDR3nt: TGTGCCAGCAGTCAGAACAGTAGAGGCTACACCTTC
v_gene: TRBV4-2; j_gene: TRBJ2-6; d_gene: TRBD2; abundance: NA; CDR3aa: CASSQDRSSGRAGANVLTF; CDR3nt: TGTGCCAGCAGCCAAGATAGGTCTAGCGGGAGGGCTGGGGCCAACGTCCTGACTTTC
v_gene: TRBV7-2; j_gene: TRBJ2-7; d_gene: TRBD2; abundance: many; CDR3aa: CASSPSTSGSYEQYF; CDR3nt: TGTGCCAGCAGCCCCTCGACTAGCGGTTCCTACGAGCAGTACTTC
v_gene: TRBV2; j_gene: TRBJ1-1; d_gene: TRBD1; abundance: few; CDR3aa: CASRADRGRYTEAFF; CDR3nt: TGTGCCAGCAGGGCGGACAGGGGGCGTTACACTGAAGCTTTCTTT
v_gene: TRBV7-2; j_gene: TRBJ2-5; d_gene: NA; abundance: NA; CDR3aa: CASSLGSGFETQYF; CDR3nt: TGTGCCAGCAGCTTAGGATCAGGGTTTGAGACCCAGTACTTC
v_gene: TRBV27; j_gene: TRBJ2-7; d_gene: NA; abundance: many; CDR3aa: CASSSLTGVYEQYF; CDR3nt: TGTGCCAGCAGTTCCCTCACGGGGGTCTACGAGCAGTACTTC
v_gene: TRBV14; j_gene: TRBJ2-1; d_gene: NA; abundance: few; CDR3aa: CASSQQTGSYNEQFF; CDR3nt: TGTGCCAGCAGCCAACAGACTGGCTCCTACAATGAGCAGTTCTTC
v_gene: TRBV28; j_gene: TRBJ2-7; d_gene: TRBD1; abundance: NA; CDR3aa: CASRESGQGYEQYF; CDR3nt: TGTGCCAGCAGGGAATCGGGACAGGGCTACGAGCAGTACTTC
v_gene: TRBV27; j_gene: TRBJ2-2; d_gene: NA; abundance: many; CDR3aa: CASSLTTGELFF; CDR3nt: TGTGCCAGCAGTTTGACCACCGGGGAGCTGTTTTTT
v_gene: TRBV6-1; j_gene: TRBJ2-7; d_gene: TRBD1; abundance: many; CDR3aa: CASSSDRGPYEQYF; CDR3nt: TGTGCCAGCAGCTCTGACAGGGGACCCTACGAGCAGTACTTC
v_gene: TRBV2; j_gene: TRBJ1-5; d_gene: NA; abundance: NA; CDR3aa: CASRVQVNQPQHF; CDR3nt: TGTGCCAGCAGAGTACAGGTGAATCAGCCCCAGCATTTT
v_gene: TRBV6-1; j_gene: TRBJ1-1; d_gene: TRBD1; abundance: many; CDR3aa: CASREGTARNTEAFF; CDR3nt: TGTGCCAGCAGGGAGGGGACAGCAAGAAACACTGAAGCTTTCTTT
v_gene: TRBV6-1; j_gene: TRBJ1-5; d_gene: NA; abundance: many; CDR3aa: CASSLAGTPNQPQHF; CDR3nt: TGTGCCAGCAGTTTAGCCGGGACTCCAAATCAGCCCCAGCATTTT
v_gene: TRBV6-2/TRBV6-3; j_gene: TRBJ1-5; d_gene: NA; abundance: NA; CDR3aa: CASSEGSGTGVTNQPQHF; CDR3nt: TGTGCCAGCAGTGAGGGGAGTGGTACGGGGGTCACCAATCAGCCCCAGCATTTT
v_gene: TRBV10-3; j_gene: TRBJ2-1; d_gene: TRBD1; abundance: few; CDR3aa: CATLAAGGTEQFF; CDR3nt: TGTGCCACCCTGGCCGCAGGGGGAACTGAGCAGTTCTTC
v_gene: TRBV5-1; j_gene: TRBJ1-1; d_gene: TRBD1; abundance: NA; CDR3aa: CASSLAYRGRGNTEAFF; CDR3nt: TGCGCCAGCAGCTTGGCTTACAGGGGGCGGGGTAACACTGAAGCTTTCTTT
v_gene: TRBV2; j_gene: TRBJ1-6; d_gene: NA; abundance: many; CDR3aa: CASNDGRSPLHF; CDR3nt: TGTGCCAGCAATGACGGCCGTTCACCCCTCCACTTT
v_gene: TRBV3-1; j_gene: TRBJ2-6; d_gene: NA; abundance: few; CDR3aa: CASSALSGANVLTF; CDR3nt: TGTGCCAGCAGCGCACTATCGGGGGCCAACGTCCTGACTTTC
v_gene: TRBV7-9; j_gene: TRBJ1-1; d_gene: NA; abundance: many; CDR3aa: CASSLGRVGAEAFF; CDR3nt: TGTGCCAGCAGCTTAGGCAGGGTTGGGGCTGAAGCTTTCTTT
v_gene: TRBV19; j_gene: TRBJ1-5; d_gene: NA; abundance: NA; CDR3aa: CASSRDTRNQPQHF; CDR3nt: TGTGCCAGTAGCCGGGACACTCGCAATCAGCCCCAGCATTTT
v_gene: TRBV20-1; j_gene: TRBJ2-3; d_gene: TRBD1; abundance: many; CDR3aa: CSAVDRVLGADTQYF; CDR3nt: TGCAGTGCGGTCGACAGGGTCCTCGGGGCAGATACGCAGTATTTT
v_gene: TRBV5-6; j_gene: TRBJ2-1; d_gene: TRBD1; abundance: NA; CDR3aa: CASSSGQGPQQFF; CDR3nt: TGTGCCAGCAGCAGCGGACAGGGGCCTCAGCAGTTCTTC
v_gene: TRBV19; j_gene: TRBJ1-1; d_gene: NA; abundance: NA; CDR3aa: CASSRRDTEAFF; CDR3nt: TGTGCCAGTAGTCGCAGGGATACTGAAGCTTTCTTT
v_gene: TRBV7-9; j_gene: TRBJ2-5; d_gene: TRBD2; abundance: few; CDR3aa: CASSLTGTTQETQYF; CDR3nt: TGTGCCAGCAGCTTGACCGGGACTACCCAAGAGACCCAGTACTTC
v_gene: TRBV7-2; j_gene: TRBJ2-1; d_gene: TRBD1; abundance: few; CDR3aa: CASSLRTGPYNEQFF; CDR3nt: TGTGCCAGCAGCTTGAGGACAGGGCCCTACAATGAGCAGTTCTTC
v_gene: TRBV28; j_gene: TRBJ1-1; d_gene: NA; abundance: many; CDR3aa: CASSFPLHTEAFF; CDR3nt: TGTGCCAGCAGTTTCCCCCTTCACACTGAAGCTTTCTTT
v_gene: TRBV29-1; j_gene: TRBJ1-1; d_gene: NA; abundance: many; CDR3aa: CSVGRQVGEAFF; CDR3nt: TGCAGCGTTGGTCGGCAGGTTGGTGAAGCTTTCTTT
v_gene: TRBV5-1; j_gene: TRBJ2-5; d_gene: NA; abundance: many; CDR3aa: CASSLDQETQYF; CDR3nt: TGCGCCAGCAGCTTGGATCAAGAGACCCAGTACTTC
v_gene: TRBV12-3/TRBV12-4; j_gene: TRBJ1-2; d_gene: NA; abundance: few; CDR3aa: CASSTGTMGYTF; CDR3nt: TGTGCCAGCAGTACAGGGACTATGGGCTACACCTTC
v_gene: TRBV20-1; j_gene: TRBJ2-5; d_gene: NA; abundance: many; CDR3aa: CSARDQGVWETQYF; CDR3nt: TGCAGTGCTAGAGATCAAGGGGTTTGGGAGACCCAGTACTTC
v_gene: TRBV19; j_gene: TRBJ2-1; d_gene: NA; abundance: NA; CDR3aa: CASSIDRQKNNEQFF; CDR3nt: TGTGCCAGTAGTATAGATCGTCAGAAAAACAATGAGCAGTTCTTC
v_gene: TRBV20-1; j_gene: TRBJ1-6; d_gene: NA; abundance: many; CDR3aa: CSARGQKDSPLHF; CDR3nt: TGCAGTGCTAGAGGACAGAAGGATTCACCCCTCCACTTT
v_gene: TRBV25-1; j_gene: TRBJ1-2; d_gene: NA; abundance: NA; CDR3aa: CASSEGISNYGYTF; CDR3nt: TGTGCCAGCAGTGAAGGTATCTCTAACTATGGCTACACATTC
v_gene: TRBV6-1; j_gene: TRBJ1-5; d_gene: NA; abundance: many; CDR3aa: CASSSMVPRGSQPQHF; CDR3nt: TGTGCCAGCAGCTCGATGGTGCCCAGGGGAAGTCAGCCCCAGCATTTT
v_gene: TRBV6-2/TRBV6-3; j_gene: TRBJ1-1; d_gene: NA; abundance: NA; CDR3aa: CASSYYYLPGGLPEAFF; CDR3nt: TGTGCCAGCAGTTACTATTACCTCCCCGGGGGATTACCTGAAGCTTTCTTT
v_gene: TRBV15; j_gene: TRBJ2-3; d_gene: NA; abundance: many; CDR3aa: CATSPGGTDTQYF; CDR3nt: TGTGCCACCAGCCCCGGGGGCACAGATACGCAGTATTTT
v_gene: TRBV20-1; j_gene: TRBJ2-7; d_gene: NA; abundance: NA; CDR3aa: CSARRGFYEQYF; CDR3nt: TGCAGTGCTAGGAGGGGCTTCTACGAGCAGTACTTC
v_gene: TRBV24-1; j_gene: TRBJ2-5; d_gene: NA; abundance: few; CDR3aa: CATSDPGLGHLYF; CDR3nt: TGTGCCACCAGTGATCCCGGTCTGGGCCACTTGTACTTC
v_gene: TRBV3-1; j_gene: TRBJ2-1; d_gene: NA; abundance: NA; CDR3aa: CASSQDTGDEQFF; CDR3nt: TGTGCCAGCAGCCAAGATACGGGAGATGAGCAGTTCTTC
v_gene: TRBV4-2; j_gene: TRBJ2-7; d_gene: NA; abundance: few; CDR3aa: CASSQAGRGDYEQYF; CDR3nt: TGTGCCAGCAGCCAAGCTGGAAGGGGGGATTACGAGCAGTACTTC
v_gene: TRBV28; j_gene: TRBJ2-4; d_gene: NA; abundance: many; CDR3aa: CASSLGSRVIQYF; CDR3nt: TGTGCCAGCAGTTTGGGCAGTCGGGTCATTCAGTACTTC
v_gene: TRBV28; j_gene: TRBJ2-3; d_gene: NA; abundance: many; CDR3aa: CASSQAWDTQYF; CDR3nt: TGTGCCAGCAGTCAAGCTTGGGATACGCAGTATTTT
v_gene: TRBV20-1; j_gene: TRBJ2-5; d_gene: TRBD2; abundance: NA; CDR3aa: CSVPGLAGEETQYF; CDR3nt: TGCAGTGTCCCGGGACTAGCGGGAGAAGAGACCCAGTACTTC